The sample holds many counts of the clone carrying this T cell receptor (beta chain). Its antigen is not known. The source of the sample is a study of blood T cells in healthy people across ages. Next came a second PCR, run for about 7 to 12 cycles, which used a sample-barcoded 5' primer along with a J-beta primer mix. All cDNA molecules were each tagged by a template-switch adaptor with 12 random nucleotides. Any given sample supplied a minimum of 2.5 million CDR3-containing paired-end reads. TCRdb independently ran MiXCR on the 5' RACE reads; one entry per CDR3 protein. This table has 650,000 to 700,000 distinct CDR3 sequences, about 32% appearing once. With V trimmed by 5 bases and J by 5 bases, 8 bases remained unmatched. CDR3 length: 15 residues. The V gene's germline CDR1 is SGHTA and CDR2 FQGNSA. Study findings and constraints: PBMCs went unsorted, and a conclusive naive versus antigen-experienced comparison was therefore prevented. Age brought a roughly linear fall in TCR beta diversity measured per million T cells.

The TCR comes from a woman of 80 years or more in good health. The sequenced sample consisted of blood. The V call is TRBV7-2, the J call TRBJ2-5, with TRBD2 identical over 10 bases. The CDR3 is CASSRPRGLAETQYF. CDR3 coding DNA: TGTGCCAGCAGCCGACCCCGGGGACTAGCGGAGACCCAGTACTTC.